One sample yielded the 23 T cell receptor beta chains listed below, sequenced in a study of TIL therapy for anti-PD-1-resistant metastatic lung cancer. Time point specified: pre-treatment sample, taken before nivolumab and TIL therapy. Sequencing used immunoSEQ v3. TCRdb keeps only in-frame clones here, not all; method: immunoSEQ multiplex PCR. The sample has about 60,000 clones, about nine tenths seen once; the top ten hold 2.5% to 3%. The starting material was blood, obtained at baseline. Receptors were obtained from a person aged 25 to 80 with non-small cell lung cancer.

The chain carries TRBV5-4 and TRBJ1-1; weak D call: TRBD1 (6 bases). The CDR3 is made up of 15 amino acids. CDR1 is SGHNT and CDR2 is YYREEE in the germline V gene (reference sequence). V dropped 3 bases and J dropped 10 bases, with 22 bases sitting between them. CDR3 region: CASSSLGGGRWGAFF. CDR3 DNA sequence: TGTGCCAGCAGCTCCCTGGGAGGGGGACGTTGGGGAGCTTTCTTT.

The chain uses TRBV5-4 and TRBJ1-3, with D unresolved. Germline CDR1 reads SGHNT; CDR2 reads YYREEE (reference sequence). The CDR3 loop spans 16 amino acids. Trimming pared 0 bases from V and 0 bases from J, leaving 10 bases between. The CDR3 nucleotides read TGTGCCAGCAGCTTGGACGGGGTCGACTCTGGAAACACCATATATTTT. Translation gives CASSLDGVDSGNTIYF.

This chain joins TRBV24-1 and TRBJ2-1, with D perhaps matching TRBD1 (7 bases). Trimming pared 5 bases from V and 5 bases from J, leaving 18 bases between. The CDR3 runs 16 residues. CDR1 and CDR2 from the germline V gene are KGHDR and SFDVKD. The CDR3 DNA reads as TGTGCCACCAGTGCCGGGACTTTACAGGGGAACAATGAGCAGTTCTTC. Translating it yields CATSAGTLQGNNEQFF.

The chain recombines TRBV9 with TRBJ2-5, with a tentative D call TRBD1 (5 bases). The CDR3 extends over 13 amino acids. Germline V lookup: CDR1 SGDLS, CDR2 YYNGEE. V shed 7 bases and J shed 3 bases, with 13 bases lying between them. Here the CDR3 DNA reads TGTGCCAGCTCTGGAGACAGTAAAGAGACCCAGTACTTC. Translation: CASSGDSKETQYF.

The chain combines TRBV5-1 with TRBJ2-1; 10 positions match TRBD1. Looked up from germline, CDR1 is SGHRS and CDR2 is YFSETQ. The length of the CDR3 is 15 residues. With V trimmed by 4 bases and J by 8 bases, 9 bases remained unmatched. The CDR3 loop reads CASSPNAGTGDEQFF. CDR3 nucleotide sequence: TGCGCCAGCAGCCCAAACGCAGGGACAGGGGATGAGCAGTTCTTC. The variable domain in full, completed from reference TRBV5-1 and TRBJ2-1, reads KAGVTQTPRYLIKTRGQQVTLSCSPISGHRSVSWYQQTPGQGLQFLFEYFSETQRNKGNFPGRFSGRQFSNSRSEMNVSTLELGDSALYLCASSPNAGTGDEQFFGPGTRLTVL.

This clone was detected only once. V gene TRBV5-1 combines with J gene TRBJ2-7; 7 bases are shared with TRBD1. Per the germline V gene, CDR1 is SGHRS and CDR2 is YFSETQ. The CDR3 spans 12 residues. V shed 1 base, J shed 6 bases, and the junction held 1 base outside the gene matches. CDR3 coding DNA: TGCGCCAGCAGCTTGACAGGGGCCGAGCAGTACTTC. The encoded protein is CASSLTGAEQYF.

V is TRBV5-1 and J is TRBJ1-2; D is possibly TRBD1 (6 bases). The CDR3 totals 19 residues. In germline, CDR1 is SGHRS, CDR2 YFSETQ. V lost 7 bases and J lost 3, with 31 bases in between. CDR3 amino acids: CASPRVRGLNRRPDYGYTF. The CDR3 DNA sequence: TGCGCCAGCCCCCGGGTCCGGGGGCTTAATCGGAGGCCCGACTATGGCTACACCTTC.

The V call is TRBV5-1, the J call TRBJ2-3; weak D call: TRBD2 (6 bases). Trimming took off 2 bases at V and 2 bases at J, with 12 bases between the two ends. The CDR3 spans 15 residues. Germline CDR1 and CDR2: SGHRS and YFSETQ. CDR3 amino acids: CASSFNGLPTDTQYF. The CDR3 coding sequence is TGCGCCAGCAGCTTTAACGGACTACCCACAGATACGCAGTATTTT.

This chain connects TRBV6-6 to TRBJ2-1; 7 nucleotides align to TRBD2. The CDR3 spans 15 residues. Per the germline V gene, CDR1 is MNHNY and CDR2 is SVGAGI (reference sequence). J lost 3 bases, V lost 3 bases, and 5 bases had no gene match. In DNA, the CDR3 is TGTGCCAGCAGTTATGCGGGAGCGTACTACAATGAGCAGTTCTTC. Amino acids: CASSYAGAYYNEQFF.

This clone showed up just once. The chain joins TRBV5-4 to TRBJ1-2; 7 bases are a match to TRBD1. CDR3 size: 13 residues. The germline V gene has CDR1 SGHNT and CDR2 YYREEE (reference sequence). V shed 4 bases, J shed 6 bases, and the junction held 6 bases outside the gene matches. In DNA, the CDR3 is TGTGCCAGCAGCGACAGGGATTGGGATGGCTACACCTTC. It specifies CASSDRDWDGYTF. The full variable domain, completed using reference TRBV5-4 and TRBJ1-2, is ETGVTQSPTHLIKTRGQQVTLRCSSQSGHNTVSWYQQALGQGPQFIFQYYREEENGRGNFPPRFSGLQFPNYSSELNVNALELDDSALYLCASSDRDWDGYTFGSGTRLTVV.

The chain joins TRBV27 to TRBJ1-1, with TRBD1 matching over 11 bases. The CDR3 spans 15 residues. The V gene end was trimmed by 5 bases and the J gene end by 1 base; junction bases not matched to a gene: 3. Per germline, CDR1 MNHEY and CDR2 SMNVEV (reference sequence). CDR3 amino acids: CASSGGTGGNTEAFF. For the CDR3, the DNA is TGTGCCAGCAGTGGCGGGACAGGGGGGAACACTGAAGCTTTCTTT.

J is TRBJ1-1 and V is TRBV19; a weak D match, TRBD1 (5 bases). Germline CDR1 LNHDA, CDR2 SQIVND (reference sequence). The germline V and J ends were trimmed by 3 bases and 4 bases, with 9 bases remaining between them. The CDR3 runs 13 residues. CDR3 DNA sequence: TGTGCCAGTAGTATCGGGGGGGGCACTGAAGCTTTCTTT. Amino acids: CASSIGGGTEAFF. Filled out from reference TRBV19 and TRBJ1-1, the complete variable domain reads DGGITQSPKYLFRKEGQNVTLSCEQNLNHDAMYWYRQDPGQGLRLIYYSQIVNDFQKGDIAEGYSVSREKKESFPLTVTSAQKNPTAFYLCASSIGGGTEAFFGQGTRLTVV.

The rearrangement links TRBV19 to TRBJ2-7; 7 bases are a match to TRBD2. The ends lost 1 base at V and 6 bases at J; junction bases unmatched: 6. The CDR3 has 14 amino acids. In germline, CDR1 is LNHDA, CDR2 SQIVND (reference sequence). The CDR3 DNA follows: TGTGCCAGTAGTATAGGACTAGCCTATGGCGAGCAGTACTTC. It codes for CASSIGLAYGEQYF.

The rearrangement joins TRBV6-6 to TRBJ2-1, with D hard to call. Germline assignment: CDR1 MNHNY and CDR2 SVGAGI (reference sequence). Trimming shortened V by 2 bases and J by 4 bases, and 6 bases separated the two germline ends. This CDR3 has 13 amino acids. CDR3: CASSYERYNEQFF. CDR3 nucleotides: TGTGCCAGCAGTTACGAGCGATACAATGAGCAGTTCTTC.

This chain uses TRBV3-1 (or the pseudogene TRBV3-2) with TRBJ1-4; D gene uncertain. The germline gives CDR1 LGHDT, CDR2 YNNKEL (reference sequence). The CDR3 totals 14 residues. Trimming removed 3 bases from V and 6 bases from J, with 11 bases in between. CDR3 amino acids: CASSQRWTDEKLFF. The CDR3 DNA sequence: TGTGCCAGCAGCCAGAGGTGGACGGATGAAAAACTGTTTTTT.

The V call is TRBV11-2, the J call TRBJ2-3; 8 positions agree with TRBD1. V lost 5 bases to trimming and J lost 0 bases; unmatched junction nucleotides: 7. Per the germline V gene, CDR1 is SGHAT and CDR2 is FQNNGV. This CDR3 spans 16 amino acids. The CDR3 DNA reads TGTGCCAGCAGCGCCCGGACAGGGTTTAGCACAGATACGCAGTATTTT. This encodes CASSARTGFSTDTQYF.

The chain couples TRBV4-1 to TRBJ1-1; D is unresolved. This CDR3 comprises 13 residues. V dropped 6 bases and J dropped 0 bases, with 8 bases sitting between them. Germline loops: CDR1 MGHRA, CDR2 YSYEKL. CDR3 nucleotide sequence: TGCGCCAGCAGAAAAGGCGTGAACACTGAAGCTTTCTTT. Translated: CASRKGVNTEAFF.

J is TRBJ2-3 and V is TRBV6-5; unclear D gene. Germline values: CDR1 MNHEY, CDR2 SVGAGI. This CDR3 has 12 residues. V lost 2 bases to trimming and J lost 3 bases, with 3 bases between them. CDR3 loop: CASSYTTDTQYF. The CDR3 nucleotides are TGTGCCAGCAGTTACACAACAGATACGCAGTATTTT.

The count of this clone is one. The rearrangement uses TRBV2 and TRBJ1-1, with unresolved D. Germline assignment: CDR1 SNHLY and CDR2 FYNNEI. V lost 2 bases and J 3 bases, leaving 7 bases between the germline ends. The CDR3 length is 13 residues. The CDR3 loop is CASSENGDTEAFF. For the CDR3, the DNA is TGTGCCAGCAGTGAAAACGGGGACACTGAAGCTTTCTTT.

The chain recombines TRBV5-5 with TRBJ1-3; D is ambiguous. With 1 base removed from V and 8 bases from J, the gap between germline ends came to 16 bases. The CDR3 runs to 15 residues. The germline V gene encodes CDR1 SGHKS and CDR2 YYEKEE (reference sequence). The CDR3 DNA follows: TGTGCCAGCAGCTTGCCCCGGGCCCCGCCAGACACCATATATTTT. Translating gives CASSLPRAPPDTIYF. The whole variable domain, filled in from reference TRBV5-5 and TRBJ1-3, reads DAGVTQSPTHLIKTRGQQVTLRCSPISGHKSVSWYQQVLGQGPQFIFQYYEKEERGRGNFPDRFSARQFPNYSSELNVNALLLGDSALYLCASSLPRAPPDTIYFGEGSWLTVV.

V and J are TRBV18 and TRBJ1-6; 7 bases line up with TRBD1. With 7 bases clipped from V and 6 bases from J, the junction kept 6 bases outside the gene matches. The CDR3 runs to 14 residues. From germline, CDR1 is KGHSH and CDR2 LQKENI. The CDR3 DNA reads as TGTGCCAGCTACGCGACAGGGACTAATTCACCCCTCCACTTT. It specifies CASYATGTNSPLHF.

The chain carries TRBV30 and TRBJ2-1; D is unresolved. The CDR3 has 14 residues. The V and J ends lost 2 bases and 2 bases respectively, with 10 bases between them. The germline CDR1 and CDR2 sequences are GTSNPN and SVGIG (reference sequence). DNA of the CDR3: TGTGCCTGGAGTCCCAATTTAGCCTACAATGAGCAGTTCTTC. Translated, it gives CAWSPNLAYNEQFF.

The chain couples TRBV19 to TRBJ2-3, with 14 nucleotides matching TRBD2. The CDR3 runs 16 residues. J lost 4 bases, V lost 4 bases, and 4 bases had no gene match. CDR1 is LNHDA, CDR2 SQIVND, per germline (reference sequence). The CDR3, as DNA: TGTGCCAGTAGTAAGGGACTAGCGGGGGTTGCAGATACGCAGTATTTT. This sequence encodes CASSKGLAGVADTQYF.